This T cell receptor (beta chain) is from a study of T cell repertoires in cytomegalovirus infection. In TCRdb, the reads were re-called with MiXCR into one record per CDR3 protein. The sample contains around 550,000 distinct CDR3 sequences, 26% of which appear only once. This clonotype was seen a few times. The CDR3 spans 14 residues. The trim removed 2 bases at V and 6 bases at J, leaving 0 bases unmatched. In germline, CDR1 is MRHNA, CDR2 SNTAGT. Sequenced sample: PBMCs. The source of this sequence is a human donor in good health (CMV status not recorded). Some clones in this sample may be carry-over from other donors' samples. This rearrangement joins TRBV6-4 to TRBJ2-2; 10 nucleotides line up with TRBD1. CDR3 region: CASSDGQGAGELFF. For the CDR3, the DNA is TGTGCCAGCAGTGACGGACAGGGGGCCGGGGAGCTGTTTTTT.